Described below is a single T cell receptor beta chain sequence and its context. The CDR3 totals 11 residues. In germline, CDR1 is SQVTM, CDR2 ANQGSEA. Trimming shortened V by 2 bases and J by 4 bases, and 3 bases separated the two germline ends. The record originates from a study of blood T cell repertoires in COVID-19. Study as a whole: Acute and convalescent COVID-19 specimens originated in the United States, Italy and Spain.

Generated by immunoSEQ multiplex PCR, the TCRdb table keeps only in-frame clones and is missing some. The sample contains hundreds of thousands of clones, more than 70% of which appear only once. Sequenced input: peripheral blood. The chain couples TRBV29-1 to TRBJ1-3; D gene uncertain. This receptor was obtained from a woman in her 70s with COVID-19, enrolled during active disease. Here the CDR3 reads CSVELGNTIYF. CDR3 sequence (DNA): TGCAGCGTTGAACTCGGAAACACCATATATTTT.